These 22 T cell receptor beta chains came from one sample sequenced in a study of blood T cell repertoires in COVID-19. Generated by immunoSEQ multiplex PCR, the TCRdb table keeps only in-frame clones and is missing some. The table lists about 85,000 clones, about 90% of them singletons. Sequences were obtained from peripheral blood. Source of these receptors: a woman of 80 years or more with active or convalescent COVID-19.

The CDR3 loop reads CTSSQGGWRGGRTVTGELFF. The DNA for the CDR3 is TGCACCAGCAGCCAAGGAGGATGGAGAGGGGGCAGGACGGTCACCGGGGAGCTGTTTTTT. The chain carries TRBV1 and TRBJ2-2; TRBD1, the D gene given by the table, was not confirmed from the DNA. TRBV1 is assigned pseudogene status. CDR3 length: 20 residues.

The chain couples TRBV19 to TRBJ2-4; 8 bases map to TRBD2. Germline CDR1 LNHDA, CDR2 SQIVND (reference sequence). V was pared by 8 bases and J by 3 bases, with 6 bases of the junction left unmatched. There are 14 residues in the CDR3. The CDR3 reads CASAAAGVKNIQYF. The CDR3 nucleotides read TGTGCCAGTGCAGCAGCGGGAGTCAAAAACATTCAGTACTTC.

CDR3 DNA sequence: TGCGCCAGCACTACGACCGGGACAGGGGGCCGAGAGACCCAGTACTTC. Translated, it gives CASTTTGTGGRETQYF. This chain links TRBV5-1 with TRBJ2-5; the match to TRBD1 covers 12 bases. The CDR3 has 16 residues. CDR1 is SGHRS and CDR2 is YFSETQ in the germline V gene. V lost 6 bases and J lost 4; bases outside the gene matches: 10. Full variable domain (remainder filled in from reference TRBV5-1 and TRBJ2-5): KAGVTQTPRYLIKTRGQQVTLSCSPISGHRSVSWYQQTPGQGLQFLFEYFSETQRNKGNFPGRFSGRQFSNSRSEMNVSTLELGDSALYLCASTTTGTGGRETQYFGPGTRLLVL.

This sequence joins TRBV19 and TRBJ1-1; weak D call: TRBD1 (5 bases). The CDR3 runs to 13 residues. Germline V gene data show CDR1 as LNHDA and CDR2 as SQIVND (reference sequence). With 1 base removed from V and 2 bases from J, the gap between germline ends came to 5 bases. This CDR3 is CASSIGGNTEAFF. The DNA of the CDR3 is TGTGCCAGTAGTATAGGGGGCAACACTGAAGCTTTCTTT.

The J gene is TRBJ2-2, the V gene TRBV19, with a tentative D call TRBD1 (5 bases). The germline gives CDR1 LNHDA, CDR2 SQIVND (reference sequence). The CDR3 runs 14 residues. Trimming removed 7 bases at V and 2 bases at J, with 11 bases between. This CDR3 is CASKSRANTGELFF. The CDR3 bases are TGTGCCAGTAAAAGCAGGGCCAACACCGGGGAGCTGTTTTTT. Supplemented by reference TRBV19 and TRBJ2-2, the full variable domain reads DGGITQSPKYLFRKEGQNVTLSCEQNLNHDAMYWYRQDPGQGLRLIYYSQIVNDFQKGDIAEGYSVSREKKESFPLTVTSAQKNPTAFYLCASKSRANTGELFFGEGSRLTVL.

The J gene is TRBJ1-4, the V gene TRBV30; TRBD1 matches at 7 bases. In germline, CDR1 is GTSNPN, CDR2 SVGIG (reference sequence). V lost 5 bases and J lost 5; bases outside the gene matches: 2. The CDR3 covers 12 residues. The CDR3 DNA is TGTGCCTGGGACAGGGAGAATGAAAAACTGTTTTTT. This sequence encodes CAWDRENEKLFF.

The chain employs TRBV5-1 and TRBJ1-3, with D possibly being TRBD1 (6 bases). CDR1 and CDR2 from the germline V gene are SGHRS and YFSETQ. This CDR3 comprises 16 residues. The V end was cut by 9 bases, the J end by 0 bases, with 19 bases between. CDR3 sequence (DNA): TGCGCCACCACCCCTGGAGACAGGAGCTCTGGAAACACCATATATTTT. This gives the protein CATTPGDRSSGNTIYF. The full variable domain, with the rest looked up from reference TRBV5-1 and TRBJ1-3, is KAGVTQTPRYLIKTRGQQVTLSCSPISGHRSVSWYQQTPGQGLQFLFEYFSETQRNKGNFPGRFSGRQFSNSRSEMNVSTLELGDSALYLCATTPGDRSSGNTIYFGEGSWLTVV.

This clone appeared a single time. For the CDR3, the DNA is TGTGCCAGCAGCGGCGTTCTGGGCACAGATACGCAGTATTTT. Its translation: CASSGVLGTDTQYF. V gene TRBV9 combines with J gene TRBJ2-3; no clear D gene. The CDR3 is 14 amino acids. The V end lost 3 bases, the J end lost 1 base, and 9 bases lay between the germline ends. The germline gives CDR1 SGDLS, CDR2 YYNGEE.

The V call is TRBV19, the J call TRBJ1-1, with a weak D call TRBD1 (5 bases). V shed 3 bases and J shed 2 bases, with 19 bases lying between them. Germline CDR1 is LNHDA and CDR2 is SQIVND (reference sequence). This CDR3 comprises 17 residues. The CDR3 sequence: CASSITWRQWVNTEAFF. CDR3 nucleotide sequence: TGTGCCAGTAGTATTACCTGGAGACAGTGGGTTAACACTGAAGCTTTCTTT.

The chain employs TRBV6-5 and TRBJ1-1, with D perhaps TRBD1 (6 bases). The germline V gene encodes CDR1 MNHEY and CDR2 SVGAGI. The CDR3 covers 15 residues. V lost 0 bases, J lost 5 bases, and 13 bases lay in between. The CDR3 nucleotides are TGTGCCAGCAGTTACTCGACCTGGACAGTAACTGAAGCTTTCTTT. It yields the protein CASSYSTWTVTEAFF.

The V gene is TRBV19, the J gene TRBJ1-3; the D gene is possibly TRBD1 (6 bases). Between the trimmed V and J ends, which lost 2 bases and 2 bases, there was a span of 10 bases. Germline V gene lookup returns CDR1 LNHDA and CDR2 SQIVND (reference sequence). This CDR3 region has 15 residues. CDR3: CASSITGSPGNTIYF. The DNA of the CDR3 is TGTGCCAGTAGTATAACAGGGTCCCCTGGAAACACCATATATTTT.

The chain has TRBV27 and TRBJ2-7; TRBD2 matches 7 bases. V dropped 3 bases and J dropped 0; count of bases not matched to a gene: 17. CDR1 and CDR2 from the germline V gene are MNHEY and SMNVEV (reference sequence). CDR3 length: 19 residues. CDR3 residues: CASSLGIGGSSRSSYEQYF. In DNA form, the CDR3 reads TGTGCCAGCAGTTTGGGGATCGGGGGGAGCTCTAGGAGCTCCTACGAGCAGTACTTC.

This clone appeared a single time. V and J are TRBV9 and TRBJ2-6, with a tentative D call TRBD2 (6 bases). Germline CDR1 and CDR2: SGDLS and YYNGEE. V lost 4 bases, J lost 0 bases, and 17 bases lay in between. The CDR3 has 18 amino acids. This chain's CDR3 is CASSPRGGISSGANVLTF. DNA for the CDR3: TGTGCCAGCAGCCCCCGGGGCGGGATCAGCTCTGGGGCCAACGTCCTGACTTTC.

V and J are TRBV21-1 and TRBJ2-1; TRBD2 is the table's D call, not checked against the DNA. TRBV21-1 is classified as a pseudogene. CDR3 length equals 16 residues. The chain's CDR3 is CASSKEGSGSHNEQFF. DNA of the CDR3: TGTGCCAGCAGCAAAGAGGGTAGCGGGAGCCACAATGAGCAGTTCTTC.

The V gene is TRBV6-4, the J gene TRBJ2-1; 10 bases align to TRBD2. The length of the CDR3 is 18 residues. V trimming: 6 bases; J trimming: 7 bases; junction bases outside the gene matches: 18. Germline-derived CDR1 and CDR2 are MRHNA and SNTAGT. The CDR3 DNA follows: TGTGCCAGCAGAGGACCCATGGCGGCTAGCGGGAGCCTAAATGAGCAGTTCTTC. It specifies CASRGPMAASGSLNEQFF.

The chain has TRBV5-8 and TRBJ2-1; D ambiguous. This CDR3 spans 12 amino acids. Germline values: CDR1 SGHTS, CDR2 YDEGEE. Trimming stripped 1 base from V and 8 bases from J, with 7 bases between. The CDR3 DNA is TGTGCCAGCAGCTTGCTCGGGTATGAGCAGTTCTTC. Amino acids: CASSLLGYEQFF.

The gene calls are TRBV6-1 and TRBJ1-2; D possibly corresponds to TRBD1 (5 bases). Germline loops: CDR1 MNHNS, CDR2 SASEGT. This CDR3 region has 14 residues. V was pared by 0 bases and J by 1 base, with 6 bases between. CDR3 nucleotide sequence: TGTGCCAGCAGTGAAGCGACAGTTAACTATGGCTACACCTTC. It specifies CASSEATVNYGYTF.

The chain couples TRBV27 to TRBJ1-1; D is ambiguous. Germline CDR1 is MNHEY and CDR2 is SMNVEV (reference sequence). This CDR3 has 13 residues. Trimming left V 4 bases short and J 1 base short, with 7 bases between. The CDR3 nucleotides read TGTGCCAGCAGTTGGACTGAGAACACTGAAGCTTTCTTT. It codes for CASSWTENTEAFF.

The chain employs TRBV5-1 and TRBJ2-1; perhaps TRBD1 as D (6 bases). Trimming removed 0 bases at V and 3 bases at J, with 10 bases between. In germline, CDR1 is SGHRS, CDR2 YFSETQ. CDR3 size: 15 residues. The CDR3 DNA reads as TGCGCCAGCAGCTTGGGTGGACAGAGCTACAATGAGCAGTTCTTC. Protein sequence: CASSLGGQSYNEQFF.

V gene TRBV7-2 combines with J gene TRBJ2-7, with 8 bases fitting TRBD2. Germline trimming cut 4 bases from V and 2 bases from J; bases unmatched to any gene: 4. Germline lookup yields CDR1 SGHTA and CDR2 FQGNSA. The CDR3 totals 14 residues. CDR3 residues: CASSSGTRPYEQYF. As DNA, the CDR3 is TGTGCCAGCAGCTCCGGGACTAGGCCCTACGAGCAGTACTTC.

The chain uses TRBV24-1 and TRBJ2-2; D possibly corresponds to TRBD2 (5 bases). With 3 bases removed from V and 5 bases from J, the gap between germline ends came to 9 bases. The CDR3 extends over 14 amino acids. Germline-derived CDR1 and CDR2 are KGHDR and SFDVKD. CDR3 sequence: CATSDRGSTGELFF. CDR3 DNA sequence: TGTGCCACCAGTGATCGAGGGTCTACCGGGGAGCTGTTTTTT.

The chain carries TRBV5-1 and TRBJ1-4, with D tentatively TRBD1 (6 bases). The CDR3 has 14 amino acids. With 4 bases removed from V and 5 bases from J, the gap between germline ends came to 12 bases. Germline V CDR1 and CDR2: SGHRS, YFSETQ. The CDR3 here is CASSPGVVNEKLFF. CDR3 in DNA: TGCGCCAGCAGCCCAGGGGTGGTCAATGAAAAACTGTTTTTT.